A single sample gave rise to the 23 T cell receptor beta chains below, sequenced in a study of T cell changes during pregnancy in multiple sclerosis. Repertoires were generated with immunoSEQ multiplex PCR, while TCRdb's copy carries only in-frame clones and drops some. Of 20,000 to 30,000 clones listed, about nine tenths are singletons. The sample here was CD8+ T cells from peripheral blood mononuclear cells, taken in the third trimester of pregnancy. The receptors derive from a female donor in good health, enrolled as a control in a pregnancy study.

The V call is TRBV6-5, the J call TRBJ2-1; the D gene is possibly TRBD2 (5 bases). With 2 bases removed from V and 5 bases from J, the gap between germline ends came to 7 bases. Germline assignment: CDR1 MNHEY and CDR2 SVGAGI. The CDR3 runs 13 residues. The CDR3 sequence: CASSYPGNNEQFF. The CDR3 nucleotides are TGTGCCAGCAGTTACCCGGGAAACAATGAGCAGTTCTTC.

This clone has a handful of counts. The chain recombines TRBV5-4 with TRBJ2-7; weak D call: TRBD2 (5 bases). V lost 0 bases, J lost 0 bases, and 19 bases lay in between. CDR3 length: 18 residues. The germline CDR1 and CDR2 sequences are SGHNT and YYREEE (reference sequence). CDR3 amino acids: CASSLVPFGGSSSYEQYF. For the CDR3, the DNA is TGTGCCAGCAGCTTGGTCCCTTTTGGAGGAAGCAGCTCCTACGAGCAGTACTTC.

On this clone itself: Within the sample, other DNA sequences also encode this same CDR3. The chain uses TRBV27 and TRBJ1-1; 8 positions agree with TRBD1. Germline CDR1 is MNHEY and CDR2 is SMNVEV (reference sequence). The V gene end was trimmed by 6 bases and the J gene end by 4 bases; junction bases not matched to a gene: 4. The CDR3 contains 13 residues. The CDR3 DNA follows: TGTGCCAGCAGGGACAGGGCTCGCACTGAAGCTTTCTTT. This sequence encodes CASRDRARTEAFF.

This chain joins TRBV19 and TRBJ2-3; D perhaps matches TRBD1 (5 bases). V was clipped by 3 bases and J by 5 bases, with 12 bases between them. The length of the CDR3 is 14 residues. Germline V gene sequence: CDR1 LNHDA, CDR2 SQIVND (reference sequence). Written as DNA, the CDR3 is TGTGCCAGTAGTATGTCAGGGATTGGAGATACGCAGTATTTT. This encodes CASSMSGIGDTQYF.

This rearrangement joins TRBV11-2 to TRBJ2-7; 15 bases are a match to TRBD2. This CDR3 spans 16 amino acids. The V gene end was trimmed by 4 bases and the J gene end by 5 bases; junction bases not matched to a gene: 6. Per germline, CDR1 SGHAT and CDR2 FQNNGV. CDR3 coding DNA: TGTGCCAGCAGCTCAAGGGGGACTAGCGGGAGGCACGAGCAGTACTTC. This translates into CASSSRGTSGRHEQYF.

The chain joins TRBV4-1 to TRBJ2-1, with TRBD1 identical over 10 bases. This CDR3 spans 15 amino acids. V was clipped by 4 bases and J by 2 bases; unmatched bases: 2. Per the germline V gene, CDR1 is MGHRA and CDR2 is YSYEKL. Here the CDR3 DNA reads TGCGCCAGCAGCCCCGGACAGGGGGCCTACAATGAGCAGTTCTTC. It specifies CASSPGQGAYNEQFF.

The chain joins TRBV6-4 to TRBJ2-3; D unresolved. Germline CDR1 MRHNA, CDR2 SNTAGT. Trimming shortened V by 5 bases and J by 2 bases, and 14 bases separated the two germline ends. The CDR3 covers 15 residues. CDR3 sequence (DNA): TGTGCCAGCAGTAAGACTGGCCATCACACAGATACGCAGTATTTT. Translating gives CASSKTGHHTDTQYF.

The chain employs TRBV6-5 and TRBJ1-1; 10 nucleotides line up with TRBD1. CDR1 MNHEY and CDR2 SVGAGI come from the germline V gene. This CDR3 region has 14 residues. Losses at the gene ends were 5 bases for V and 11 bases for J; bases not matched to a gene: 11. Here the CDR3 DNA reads TGTGCCAGCAGTCCCGGGACAGGGGTGAATGGCGCTTTCTTT. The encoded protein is CASSPGTGVNGAFF.

The CDR3 nucleotides read TGTGCCAGCAGCCCCTTGACTAGCGGGAGTGAAGTCACCGGGGAGCTGTTTTTT. It translates to CASSPLTSGSEVTGELFF. The J gene is TRBJ2-2, the V gene TRBV4-2; 12 nucleotides align to TRBD2. The CDR3 extends over 18 amino acids. The germline CDR1 and CDR2 sequences are LGHNA and YNFKEQ. Losses at the gene ends were 4 bases for V and 4 bases for J; bases not matched to a gene: 10.

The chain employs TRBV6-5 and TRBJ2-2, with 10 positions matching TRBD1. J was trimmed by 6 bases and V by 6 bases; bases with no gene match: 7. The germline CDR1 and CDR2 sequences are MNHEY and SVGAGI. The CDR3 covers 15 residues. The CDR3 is CASSPGQGWSGELFF. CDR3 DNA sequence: TGTGCCAGCAGCCCGGGACAGGGGTGGTCCGGGGAGCTGTTTTTT.

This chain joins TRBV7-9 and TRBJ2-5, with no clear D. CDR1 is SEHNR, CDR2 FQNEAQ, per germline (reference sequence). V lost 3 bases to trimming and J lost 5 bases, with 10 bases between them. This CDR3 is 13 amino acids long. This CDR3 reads CASSLRLRETQYF. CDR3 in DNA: TGTGCCAGCAGCTTGCGGCTTCGGGAGACCCAGTACTTC.

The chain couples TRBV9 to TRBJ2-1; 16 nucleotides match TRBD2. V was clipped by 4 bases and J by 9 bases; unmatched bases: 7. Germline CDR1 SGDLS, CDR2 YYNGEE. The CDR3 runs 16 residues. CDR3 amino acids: CASSPGLAGGPGEQFF. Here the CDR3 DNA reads TGTGCCAGCAGCCCGGGACTAGCGGGAGGGCCAGGTGAGCAGTTCTTC.

CDR3 amino acids: CASTGGLAGAETQYF. The CDR3 coding sequence is TGTGCCAGCACGGGGGGACTAGCGGGAGCGGAGACCCAGTACTTC. J is TRBJ2-5 and V is TRBV6-1; 14 positions agree with TRBD2. The germline V gene encodes CDR1 MNHNS and CDR2 SASEGT. The CDR3 is made up of 15 amino acids. With V trimmed by 7 bases and J by 5 bases, 6 bases remained unmatched.

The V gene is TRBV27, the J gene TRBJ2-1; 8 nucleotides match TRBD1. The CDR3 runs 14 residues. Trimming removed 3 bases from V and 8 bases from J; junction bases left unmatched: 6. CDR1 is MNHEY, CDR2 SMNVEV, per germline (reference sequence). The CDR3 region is CASSFARGRDEQFF. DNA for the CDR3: TGTGCCAGCAGTTTTGCCAGGGGGCGGGATGAGCAGTTCTTC.

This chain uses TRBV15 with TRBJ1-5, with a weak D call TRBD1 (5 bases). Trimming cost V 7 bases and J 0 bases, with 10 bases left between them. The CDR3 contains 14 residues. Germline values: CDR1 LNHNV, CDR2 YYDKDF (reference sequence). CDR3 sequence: CATKTGFSNQPQHF. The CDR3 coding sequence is TGTGCCACCAAAACAGGTTTTAGCAATCAGCCCCAGCATTTT.

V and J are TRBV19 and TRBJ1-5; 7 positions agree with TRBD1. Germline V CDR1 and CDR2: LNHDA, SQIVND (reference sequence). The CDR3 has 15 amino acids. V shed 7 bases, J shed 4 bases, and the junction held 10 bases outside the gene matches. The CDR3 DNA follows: TGTGCCAGTAATGAACAGGGGCCGAATAATCAGCCCCAGCATTTT. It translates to CASNEQGPNNQPQHF.

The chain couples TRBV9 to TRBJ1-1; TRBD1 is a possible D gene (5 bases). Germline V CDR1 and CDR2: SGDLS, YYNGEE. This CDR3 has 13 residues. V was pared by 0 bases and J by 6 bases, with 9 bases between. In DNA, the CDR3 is TGTGCCAGCAGCGTAGTCAGGGCGCCTGAAGCTTTCTTT. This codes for CASSVVRAPEAFF.

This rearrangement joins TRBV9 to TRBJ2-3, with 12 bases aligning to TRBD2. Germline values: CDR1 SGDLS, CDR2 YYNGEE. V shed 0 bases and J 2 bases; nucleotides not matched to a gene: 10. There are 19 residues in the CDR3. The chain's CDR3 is CASSVEGGLAGTNTDTQYF. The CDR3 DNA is TGTGCCAGCAGCGTAGAGGGGGGACTAGCGGGTACAAACACAGATACGCAGTATTTT.

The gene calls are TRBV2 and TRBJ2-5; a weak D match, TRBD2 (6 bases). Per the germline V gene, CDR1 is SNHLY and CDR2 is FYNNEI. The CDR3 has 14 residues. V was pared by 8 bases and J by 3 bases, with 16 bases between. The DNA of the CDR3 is TGTGCCAGCTCCATTCCGGGACTTGAAGAGACCCAGTACTTC. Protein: CASSIPGLEETQYF.

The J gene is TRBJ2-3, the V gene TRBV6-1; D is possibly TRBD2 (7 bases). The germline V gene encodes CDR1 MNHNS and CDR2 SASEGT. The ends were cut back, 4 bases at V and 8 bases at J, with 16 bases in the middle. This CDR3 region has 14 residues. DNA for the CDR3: TGTGCCAGCAGTGGGCGGGGGCGGGGATCTACGCAGTATTTT. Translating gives CASSGRGRGSTQYF.

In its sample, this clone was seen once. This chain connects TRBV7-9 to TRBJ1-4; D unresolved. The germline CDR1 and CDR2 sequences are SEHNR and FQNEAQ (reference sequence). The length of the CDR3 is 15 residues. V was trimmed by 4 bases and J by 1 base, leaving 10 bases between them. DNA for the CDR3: TGTGCCAGCAGCTCGATTGAGCTAACTAATGAAAAACTGTTTTTT. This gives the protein CASSSIELTNEKLFF.

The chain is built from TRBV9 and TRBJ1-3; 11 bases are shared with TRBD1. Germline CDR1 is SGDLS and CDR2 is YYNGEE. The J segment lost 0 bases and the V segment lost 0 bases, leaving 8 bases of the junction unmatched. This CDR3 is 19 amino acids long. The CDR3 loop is CASSVGDRGDFSSGNTIYF. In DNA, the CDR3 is TGTGCCAGCAGCGTAGGGGACAGGGGGGACTTTAGCTCTGGAAACACCATATATTTT.

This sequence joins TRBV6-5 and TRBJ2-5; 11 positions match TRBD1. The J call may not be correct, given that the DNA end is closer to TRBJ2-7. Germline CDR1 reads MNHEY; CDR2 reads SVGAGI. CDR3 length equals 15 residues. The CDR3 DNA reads TGTGCCAGCAGCCCCTCTTGGGACAGGGGGGACGAGCAGTACTTC. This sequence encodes CASSPSWDRGDEQYF.